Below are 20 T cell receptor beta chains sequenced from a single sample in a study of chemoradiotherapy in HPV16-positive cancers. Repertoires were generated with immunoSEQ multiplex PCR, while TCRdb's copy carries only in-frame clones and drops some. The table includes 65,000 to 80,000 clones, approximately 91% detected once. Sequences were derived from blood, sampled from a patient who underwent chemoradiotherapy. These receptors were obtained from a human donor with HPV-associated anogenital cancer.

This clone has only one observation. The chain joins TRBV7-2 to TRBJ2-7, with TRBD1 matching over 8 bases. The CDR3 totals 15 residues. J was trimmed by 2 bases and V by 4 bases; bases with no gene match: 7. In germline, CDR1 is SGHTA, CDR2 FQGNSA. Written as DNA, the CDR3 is TGTGCCAGCAGCTCGGTAGACAGGGGCACCTACGAGCAGTACTTC. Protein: CASSSVDRGTYEQYF.

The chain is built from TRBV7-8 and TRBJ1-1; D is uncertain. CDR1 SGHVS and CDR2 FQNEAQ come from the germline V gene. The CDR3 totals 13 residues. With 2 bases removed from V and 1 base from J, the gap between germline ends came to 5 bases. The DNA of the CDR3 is TGTGCCAGCAGCTTATTGCGGAACACTGAAGCTTTCTTT. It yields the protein CASSLLRNTEAFF.

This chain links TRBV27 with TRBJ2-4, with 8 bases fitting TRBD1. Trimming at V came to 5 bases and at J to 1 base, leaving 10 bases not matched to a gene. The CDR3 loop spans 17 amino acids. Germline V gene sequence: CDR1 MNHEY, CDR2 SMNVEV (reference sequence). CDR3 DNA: TGTGCCAGCAGTCCGCACGGACAGGGAAGCGCCAAAAACATTCAGTACTTC. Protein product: CASSPHGQGSAKNIQYF.

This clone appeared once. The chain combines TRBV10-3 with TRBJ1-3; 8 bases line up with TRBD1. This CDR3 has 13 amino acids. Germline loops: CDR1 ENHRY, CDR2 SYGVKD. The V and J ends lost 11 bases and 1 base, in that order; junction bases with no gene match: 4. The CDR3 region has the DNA TGTGCCGCACGACAGGGGTCTGGAAACACCATATATTTT. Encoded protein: CAARQGSGNTIYF.

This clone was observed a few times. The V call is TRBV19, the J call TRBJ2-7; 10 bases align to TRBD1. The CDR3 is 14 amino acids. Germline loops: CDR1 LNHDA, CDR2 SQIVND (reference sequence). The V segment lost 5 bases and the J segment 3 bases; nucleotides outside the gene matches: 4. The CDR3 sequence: CASSPRTGGYEQYF. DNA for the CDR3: TGTGCCAGTAGTCCTCGGACAGGGGGCTACGAGCAGTACTTC.

The CDR3, as DNA: TGCGCCAGCAGCCCCGGGACAGGGACCGCTGAAGCTTTCTTT. Translating gives CASSPGTGTAEAFF. The chain combines TRBV5-1 with TRBJ1-1; TRBD1 agrees at 9 bases. The length of the CDR3 is 14 residues. Per the germline V gene, CDR1 is SGHRS and CDR2 is YFSETQ. Trimming took 4 bases from V and 6 from J; bases not matched to a gene: 7.

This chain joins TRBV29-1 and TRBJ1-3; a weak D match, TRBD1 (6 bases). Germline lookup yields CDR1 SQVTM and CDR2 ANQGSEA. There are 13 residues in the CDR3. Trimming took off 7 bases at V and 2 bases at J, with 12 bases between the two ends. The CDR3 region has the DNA TGCAGCGGAATCAGGGGAACTGGAAACACCATATATTTT. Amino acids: CSGIRGTGNTIYF.

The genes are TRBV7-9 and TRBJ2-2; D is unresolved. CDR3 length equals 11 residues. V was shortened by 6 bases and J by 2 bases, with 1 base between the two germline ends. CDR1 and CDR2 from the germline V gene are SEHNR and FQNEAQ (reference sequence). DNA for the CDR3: TGTGCCAGCAGTAACACCGGGGAGCTGTTTTTT. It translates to CASSNTGELFF.

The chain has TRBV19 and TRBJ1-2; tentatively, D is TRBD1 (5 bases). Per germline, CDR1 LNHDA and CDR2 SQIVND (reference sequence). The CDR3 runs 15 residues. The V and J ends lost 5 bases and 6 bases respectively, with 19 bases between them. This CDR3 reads CASSVLTPGPDGYTF. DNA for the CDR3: TGTGCCAGTAGTGTTCTTACCCCGGGACCCGATGGCTACACCTTC.

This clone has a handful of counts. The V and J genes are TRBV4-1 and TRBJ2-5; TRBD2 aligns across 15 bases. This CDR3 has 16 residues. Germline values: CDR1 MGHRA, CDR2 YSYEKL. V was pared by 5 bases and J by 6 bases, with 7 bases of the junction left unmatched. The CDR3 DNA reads TGCGCCAGCAGCAAGGACGGGACTAGCGGGGGGCAGACCCAGTACTTC. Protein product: CASSKDGTSGGQTQYF.

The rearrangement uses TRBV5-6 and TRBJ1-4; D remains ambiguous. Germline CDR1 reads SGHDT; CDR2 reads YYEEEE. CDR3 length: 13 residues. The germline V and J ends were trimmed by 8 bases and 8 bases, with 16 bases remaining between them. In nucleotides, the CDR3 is TGTGCCAGTAAAAGGGATGCGGGGGAAAAACTGTTTTTT. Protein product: CASKRDAGEKLFF.

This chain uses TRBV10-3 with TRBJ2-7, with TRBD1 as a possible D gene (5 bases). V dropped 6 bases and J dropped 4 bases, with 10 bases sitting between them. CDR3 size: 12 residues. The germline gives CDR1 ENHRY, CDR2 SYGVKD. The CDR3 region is CAISRDRYEQYF. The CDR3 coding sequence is TGTGCCATCAGCCGAGACAGATACGAGCAGTACTTC.

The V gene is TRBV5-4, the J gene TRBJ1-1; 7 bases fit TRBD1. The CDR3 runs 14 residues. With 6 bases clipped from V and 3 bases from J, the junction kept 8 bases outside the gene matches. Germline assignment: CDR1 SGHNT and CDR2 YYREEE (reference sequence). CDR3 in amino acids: CASTPQGEYTEAFF. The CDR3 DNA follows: TGTGCCAGCACCCCCCAGGGGGAATACACTGAAGCTTTCTTT.

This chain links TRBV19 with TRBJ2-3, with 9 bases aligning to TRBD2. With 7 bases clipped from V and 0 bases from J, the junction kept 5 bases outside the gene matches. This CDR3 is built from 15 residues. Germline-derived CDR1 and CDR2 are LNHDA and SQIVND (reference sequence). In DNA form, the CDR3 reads TGTGCCAGTACCACCAGCGGGAGGAGCACAGATACGCAGTATTTT. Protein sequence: CASTTSGRSTDTQYF.

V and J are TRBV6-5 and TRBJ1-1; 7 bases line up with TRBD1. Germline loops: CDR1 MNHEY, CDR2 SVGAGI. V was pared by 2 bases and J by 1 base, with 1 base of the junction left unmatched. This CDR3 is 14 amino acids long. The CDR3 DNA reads TGTGCCAGCAGTTACAACAGGGGGAACACTGAAGCTTTCTTT. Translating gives CASSYNRGNTEAFF.

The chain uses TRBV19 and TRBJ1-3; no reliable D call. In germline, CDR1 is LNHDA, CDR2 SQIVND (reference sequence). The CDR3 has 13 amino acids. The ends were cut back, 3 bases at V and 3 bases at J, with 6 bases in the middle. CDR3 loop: CASSIDVGNTIYF. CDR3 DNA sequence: TGTGCCAGTAGTATCGACGTTGGAAACACCATATATTTT.

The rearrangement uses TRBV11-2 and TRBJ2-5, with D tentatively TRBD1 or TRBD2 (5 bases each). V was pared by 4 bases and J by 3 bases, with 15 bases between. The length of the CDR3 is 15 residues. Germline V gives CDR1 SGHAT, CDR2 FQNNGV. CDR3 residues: CASSSYGTTKETQYF. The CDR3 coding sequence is TGTGCCAGCAGCTCCTATGGGACCACAAAAGAGACCCAGTACTTC.

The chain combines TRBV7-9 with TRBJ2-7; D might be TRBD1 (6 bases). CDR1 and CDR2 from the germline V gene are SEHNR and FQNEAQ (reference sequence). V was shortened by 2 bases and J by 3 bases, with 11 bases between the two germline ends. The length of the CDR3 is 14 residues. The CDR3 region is CASSLLDSNYEQYF. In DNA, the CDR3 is TGTGCCAGCAGCTTATTGGACAGTAACTACGAGCAGTACTTC.

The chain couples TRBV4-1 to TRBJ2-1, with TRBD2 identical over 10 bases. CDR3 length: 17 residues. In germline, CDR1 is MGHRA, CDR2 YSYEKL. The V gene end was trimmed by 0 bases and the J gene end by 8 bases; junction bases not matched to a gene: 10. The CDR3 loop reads CASSQEPSGRARYEQFF. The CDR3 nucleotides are TGCGCCAGCAGCCAAGAGCCAAGCGGGAGGGCCCGATATGAGCAGTTCTTC.

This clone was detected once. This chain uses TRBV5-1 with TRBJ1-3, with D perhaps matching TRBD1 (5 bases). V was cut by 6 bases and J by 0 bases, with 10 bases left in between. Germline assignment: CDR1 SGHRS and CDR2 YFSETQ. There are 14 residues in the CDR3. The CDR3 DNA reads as TGCGCCAGCACGGAGGGGAGCTCTGGAAACACCATATATTTT. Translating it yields CASTEGSSGNTIYF.